The present entry profiles one T cell receptor (beta chain) with its context. Its target is unknown. With 9 bases clipped from V and 0 bases from J, the junction kept 14 bases outside the gene matches. This CDR3 region has 18 residues. Per the germline V gene, CDR1 is SGHRS and CDR2 is YFSETQ. The data derive from a study of T cell responses to AZD1222 COVID-19 vaccine. Whole-study findings and limits: Only a handful of people who got AZD1222 tested seropositive at baseline. Spike-specific TCR breadth and depth were elevated following two AZD1222 doses. CD4 TCRs associated with vaccination spanned spike, dominating at 160-218 and 743-854. The sample set comprised mostly white British donors with more females, and clonal diversity was possibly underestimated.

Clones were sequenced by immunoSEQ multiplex PCR, and TCRdb holds only the in-frame ones, with some missing. The repertoire includes around 47,000 clones, over 75% of them detected once, and less than 25% sits in the top ten. The source material was peripheral blood, sampled 28 days after the second dose of the MenACWY control vaccine. This TCR derives from an adult who received the MenACWY meningococcal vaccine as a control. V is TRBV5-1 and J is TRBJ2-7; 14 bases line up with TRBD2. The CDR3 sequence: CANLRTSGGQNSSYEQYV. DNA of the CDR3: TGCGCCAACCTGAGGACTAGCGGGGGGCAAAACAGCTCCTACGAGCAGTACGTC.